Included here is one T cell receptor beta chain sequence, with context. Its antigen specificity is not known. No much larger clone exists at a distance of one base, and base qualities are not known. This sample is part of a study of vaccination effects on CD4 cells after COVID-19 (dated by TCRdb to the early 2020s). Regarding the study in general: Across the study, the median time from the second dose to post-vaccine sampling was 72 days (range 14 to 241). SARS-CoV-2 spike-specific CD4+ TCR repertoires were compared before and after mRNA vaccination in COVID-19 convalescent patients and in infection-naive vaccine recipients. Altogether, roughly 10 COVID-19 convalescent patients and a handful of SARS-CoV-2-naive healthy vaccine recipients made up the full study. Cultures from other donors in the study were sequenced using the Oncomine TCR Beta short-read assay on an Illumina iSeq 100. General conclusions and limits of the study: Both infection-induced and vaccine-induced clones contracted markedly at late post-vaccination timepoints, which is consistent with waning T cell responses. In healthy vaccine recipients, vaccine-induced clones were almost all SARS-CoV-2 mono-reactive, with only 1 of 255 cross-reactive with common cold coronaviruses. The study was limited by a small number of convalescent patients and lacked early post-infection timepoints.

Here V drops 4 bases and J drops 4 bases, and the junction holds 8 bases not matched to any gene. The germline V gene yields SNHLY for CDR1 and FYNNEI for CDR2. The CDR3 measures 15 amino acids from cysteine to phenylalanine. The CDR3 DNA has 45 bases and is translated from base 1. In the ViraFEST assay, PBMC were stimulated with viral peptide pools, and TCR sequencing was then used to find antigen-specific CD4+ T cell clonotypes based on their expansion. After approximately eleven days of culture, CD4+ T cells were isolated with the EasySep CD4+ T cell isolation kit. Each participant received two doses of an mRNA SARS-CoV-2 vaccine, either BNT162b2 or mRNA-1273. None of the healthy vaccine recipients had a prior SARS-CoV-2 infection, which was confirmed by nucleocapsid antibody tests that came back negative both before and after vaccination. Roughly 1.9 million PBMC per well were cultured with approximately 10 ug/ml peptides in IMDM containing about 5% human AB serum, approximately 9.9 IU/ml IL-2 and gentamicin. Half of the culture medium was replaced with fresh IL-2-containing medium on days 3 and 7. Unless otherwise noted, each peptide stimulation condition was cultured in triplicate wells. PBMC were separated from whole blood using Ficoll-Paque Plus gradient centrifugation and were then either cryopreserved at -140C or used fresh. The overlapping peptide pools covered the spike proteins of SARS-CoV-2 and of the common cold coronaviruses HCoV-NL63, HCoV-OC43 and HCoV-229E. The QIAamp micro DNA kit was used to extract genomic DNA from the cultured CD4+ T cells.

The library was obtained by the immunoSEQ multiplex PCR assay. DNA from the cultured, isolated CD4+ T cells was subjected to TCR beta CDR3 sequencing. The original methods were these. The analysis removed non-productive TCR sequences, trimmed reads to the CDR3 region, and retained only CDR3s that were 7 or more amino acids long. The MANAFEST web app was used to identify antigen-specific clonotypes by comparing expansion in peptide wells with expansion in reference cultures. To be called positive, a clone needed expansion at FDR<0.05 compared with the reference and with all other wells, an odds ratio greater than 5, and a frequency greater than 0.1% in two replicate wells. Cross-reactive clonotypes were defined as significantly expanded in SARS-CoV-2 spike wells and in at least one common cold coronavirus spike condition. Using the stringdist R package, CDR3 similarity was measured by Levenshtein distance, and unrooted trees were constructed with ape in R 3.6.1. TCRdb provides this immuneACCESS table in a form limited to in-frame rearrangements. Some clones are lacking; in checked studies, under half of them reflect an unresolved V gene, and why the rest are absent is not known. V and J calls and clone size are those listed in that table; D and trimming were worked out from the DNA. The sample yields tens of thousands of clones; about 70% were counted once. Clones ranked in the top ten supply about 7.8% of the sample.

The chain is assembled from TRBV2 and TRBJ1-2; TRBD1 aligns with 8 central bases. Source: CD4+ T cells from PBMCs cultured with SARS-CoV-2 spike peptides, taken after COVID-19 vaccination. The cell subset or site label for this specimen denotes: SARS-CoV-2 spike overlapping peptide pool stimulation. The receptor was derived from a human donor who received a COVID-19 vaccine. The CDR3 protein is CASSVGQGAIYGYTF. The DNA sequence follows: TGTGCCAGCAGTGTAGGCCAGGGGGCAATCTATGGCTACACCTTC.